The clone carrying this T cell receptor beta chain was observed a few times. The length of the CDR3 is 14 residues. CDR1 is SGHVS, CDR2 FQNEAQ, per germline. Trimming removed 7 bases from V and 3 bases from J; junction bases left unmatched: 8. These data belong to a study of T-cell reconstitution after alpha-beta-depleted transplantation in children. TCRbeta library construction was performed incorporating unique molecular identifiers. Each CDR3 protein is one row after TCRdb ran MiXCR on the PCR reads. The sample lists 300,000 to 350,000 distinct CDR3 sequences; around 15% were seen once. V and J are TRBV7-8 and TRBJ2-5; TRBD1 agrees at 7 bases. Sequencing was performed on PBMCs, mostly from graft donor cells, taken 360 days after TCRalphabeta/CD19-depleted stem cell transplant. The TCR originated in a male patient between 2 and 10 years old who had a stem cell transplant for acute lymphoblastic leukemia, so the T cells may come from the graft donor. The CDR3 spells CASNTQGTEETQYF. The CDR3 DNA is TGTGCCAGCAACACACAGGGGACGGAAGAGACCCAGTACTTC.